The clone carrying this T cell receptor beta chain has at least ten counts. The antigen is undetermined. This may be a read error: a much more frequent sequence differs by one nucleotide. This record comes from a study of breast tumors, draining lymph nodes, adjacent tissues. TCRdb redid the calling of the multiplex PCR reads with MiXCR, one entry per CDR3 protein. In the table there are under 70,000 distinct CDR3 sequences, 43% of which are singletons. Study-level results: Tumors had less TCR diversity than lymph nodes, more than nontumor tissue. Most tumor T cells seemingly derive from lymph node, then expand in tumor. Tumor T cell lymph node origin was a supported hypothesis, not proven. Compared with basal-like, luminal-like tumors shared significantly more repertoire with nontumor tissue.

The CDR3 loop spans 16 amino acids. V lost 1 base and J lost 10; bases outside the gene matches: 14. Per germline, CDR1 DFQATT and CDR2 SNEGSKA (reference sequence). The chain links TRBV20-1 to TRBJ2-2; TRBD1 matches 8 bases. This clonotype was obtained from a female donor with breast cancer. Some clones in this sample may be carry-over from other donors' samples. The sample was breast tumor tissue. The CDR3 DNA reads TGCAGTGCTAGAGCCCTAAGACAGGGGACACCGCTGGAGCTGTTTTTT. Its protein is CSARALRQGTPLELFF.